A single sample is the source of the 7 T cell receptor beta chains below, sequenced in a study of cytotoxic CD8 clonotypes in ibrutinib-treated CLL. The assay was immunoSEQ multiplex PCR, and TCRdb's table has in-frame clones only and misses some. This table has 250,000 to 350,000 clones, 60% to 80% appearing once. The material sequenced was PBMCs, taken at disease progression, from a patient treated with ibrutinib. These receptors were obtained from a human donor with chronic lymphocytic leukemia.

This chain connects TRBV28 to TRBJ2-3, with 11 bases matching TRBD2. J lost 1 base, V lost 2 bases, and 17 bases had no gene match. The CDR3 consists of 21 residues. The germline gives CDR1 MDHEN, CDR2 SYDVKM. The CDR3 DNA reads TGTGCCAGCAGTTTAGGCTGGACAAAAATTAGCGGGAGGGGTGGCACAGATACGCAGTATTTT. Translation gives CASSLGWTKISGRGGTDTQYF.

V is TRBV10-1 and J is TRBJ2-5; no clear D. The germline CDR1 and CDR2 sequences are WNHNN and SYGVQD (reference sequence). CDR3 size: 13 residues. Trimming took 2 bases from V and 1 from J, leaving 5 bases between them. CDR3 residues: CASSERIQETQYF. CDR3 bases: TGCGCCAGCAGTGAGAGAATCCAAGAGACCCAGTACTTC.

Regarding this clone: Compared with germline, one end of the junction differs, possibly owing to a read error. V and J are TRBV19 and TRBJ1-2; 7 bases align to TRBD1. Germline V lookup: CDR1 LNHDA, CDR2 SQIVND (reference sequence). CDR3 length: 14 amino acids. The CDR3 bases are TGTGCCAGCAGTATAGGGACAGATGTCTATGGCTACACCTTC. Translation gives CASSIGTDVYGYTF.

The gene calls are TRBV6-1 and TRBJ1-1; D gene ambiguous. The CDR3 has 16 amino acids. Trimming removed 4 bases at V and 0 bases at J, with 15 bases between. Germline V gene sequence: CDR1 MNHNS, CDR2 SASEGT. Here the CDR3 reads CASSVSVRRVNTEAFF. CDR3 bases: TGTGCCAGCAGTGTTTCCGTGAGGAGGGTGAACACTGAAGCTTTCTTT.

This rearrangement joins TRBV19 to TRBJ2-7, with TRBD1 matching over 8 bases. CDR3 size: 16 residues. In germline, CDR1 is LNHDA, CDR2 SQIVND (reference sequence). The trim removed 3 bases at V and 2 bases at J, leaving 9 bases unmatched. CDR3 region: CASSISRQGFPYEQYF. The CDR3 DNA follows: TGTGCCAGTAGTATCTCTCGACAGGGGTTTCCCTACGAGCAGTACTTC.

The chain joins TRBV7-2 to TRBJ1-2, with a weak D call TRBD1 (6 bases). The germline V and J ends were trimmed by 3 bases and 6 bases, with 14 bases remaining between them. The CDR3 totals 14 residues. CDR1 is SGHTA, CDR2 FQGNSA, per germline. The CDR3 DNA follows: TGTGCCAGCAGCTTCCCGGGGGGGCGCGATGGCTACACCTTC. Protein: CASSFPGGRDGYTF.

This clone has a single count. V is TRBV7-3 and J is TRBJ1-5; TRBD1 might be the D (5 bases). Germline-derived CDR1 and CDR2 are SGHTA and FQGTGA. This CDR3 spans 13 amino acids. V was pared by 0 bases and J by 10 bases, with 10 bases between. The DNA for the CDR3 is TGTGCCAGCAGCTTAACGGCAGGGTTACCCCAGCATTTT. This gives the protein CASSLTAGLPQHF.